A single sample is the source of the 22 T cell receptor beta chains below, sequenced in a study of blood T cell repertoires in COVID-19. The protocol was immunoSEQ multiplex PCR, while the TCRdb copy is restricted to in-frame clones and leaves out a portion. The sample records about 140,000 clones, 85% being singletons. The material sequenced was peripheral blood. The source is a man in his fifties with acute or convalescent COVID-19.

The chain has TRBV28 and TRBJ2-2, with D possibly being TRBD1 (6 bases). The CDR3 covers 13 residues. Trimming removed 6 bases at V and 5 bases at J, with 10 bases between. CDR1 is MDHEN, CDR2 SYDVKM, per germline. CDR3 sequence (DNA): TGTGCCAGCAGACTAAGGGGGACCGGGGAGCTGTTTTTT. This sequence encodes CASRLRGTGELFF. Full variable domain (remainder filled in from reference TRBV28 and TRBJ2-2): DVKVTQSSRYLVKRTGEKVFLECVQDMDHENMFWYRQDPGLGLRLIYFSYDVKMKEKGDIPEGYSVSREKKERFSLILESASTNQTSMYLCASRLRGTGELFFGEGSRLTVL.

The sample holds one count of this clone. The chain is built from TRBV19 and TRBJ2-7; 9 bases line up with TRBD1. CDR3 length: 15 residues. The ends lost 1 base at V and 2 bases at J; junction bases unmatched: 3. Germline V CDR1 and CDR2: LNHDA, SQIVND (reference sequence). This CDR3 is CASSIAGQGTYEQYF. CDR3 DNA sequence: TGTGCCAGTAGTATAGCGGGACAGGGCACCTACGAGCAGTACTTC.

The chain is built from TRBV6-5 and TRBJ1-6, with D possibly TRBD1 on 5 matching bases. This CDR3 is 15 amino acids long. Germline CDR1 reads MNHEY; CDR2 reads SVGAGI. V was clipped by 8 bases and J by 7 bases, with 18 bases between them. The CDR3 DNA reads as TGTGCCAGCGGCCTCGGGGGAGCGGGGAATTCACCCCTCCACTTT. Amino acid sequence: CASGLGGAGNSPLHF.

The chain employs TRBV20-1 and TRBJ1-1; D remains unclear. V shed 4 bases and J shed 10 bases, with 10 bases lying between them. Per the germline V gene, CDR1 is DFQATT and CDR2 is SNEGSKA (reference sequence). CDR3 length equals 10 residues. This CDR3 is CSAKNPGAFF. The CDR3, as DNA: TGCAGTGCTAAGAATCCGGGAGCTTTCTTT.

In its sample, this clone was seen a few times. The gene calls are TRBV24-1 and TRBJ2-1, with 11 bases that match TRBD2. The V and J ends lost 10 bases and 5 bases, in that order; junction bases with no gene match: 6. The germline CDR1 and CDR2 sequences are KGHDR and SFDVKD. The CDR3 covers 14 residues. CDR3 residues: CATQTSGGNNEQFF. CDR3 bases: TGTGCCACACAAACTAGCGGGGGAAACAATGAGCAGTTCTTC.

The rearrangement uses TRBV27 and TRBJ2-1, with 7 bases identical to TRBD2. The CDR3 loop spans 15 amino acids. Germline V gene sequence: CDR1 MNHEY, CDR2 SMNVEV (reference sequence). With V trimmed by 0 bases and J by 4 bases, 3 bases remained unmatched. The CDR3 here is CASSLSGGVYNEQFF. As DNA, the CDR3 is TGTGCCAGCAGTTTATCGGGGGGGGTTTACAATGAGCAGTTCTTC.

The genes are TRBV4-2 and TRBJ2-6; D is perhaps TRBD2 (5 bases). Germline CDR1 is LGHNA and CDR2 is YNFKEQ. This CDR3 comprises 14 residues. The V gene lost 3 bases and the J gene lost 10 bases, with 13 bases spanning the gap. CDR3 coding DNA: TGTGCCAGCAGCCAGGAGGTGGGGATTAACGTCCTGACTTTC. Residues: CASSQEVGINVLTF.

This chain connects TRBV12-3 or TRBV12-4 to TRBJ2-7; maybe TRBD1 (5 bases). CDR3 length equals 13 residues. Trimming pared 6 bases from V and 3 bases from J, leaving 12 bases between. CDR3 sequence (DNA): TGTGCCAGCAGCCTAGGGGCTCACTACGAGCAGTACTTC. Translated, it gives CASSLGAHYEQYF.

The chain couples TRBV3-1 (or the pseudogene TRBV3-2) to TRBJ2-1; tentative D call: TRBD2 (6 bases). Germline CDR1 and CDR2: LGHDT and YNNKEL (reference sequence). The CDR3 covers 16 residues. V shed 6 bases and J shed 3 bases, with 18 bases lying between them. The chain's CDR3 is CASSPTSGTFYNEQFF. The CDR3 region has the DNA TGTGCCAGCAGTCCCACCTCGGGGACTTTCTACAATGAGCAGTTCTTC.

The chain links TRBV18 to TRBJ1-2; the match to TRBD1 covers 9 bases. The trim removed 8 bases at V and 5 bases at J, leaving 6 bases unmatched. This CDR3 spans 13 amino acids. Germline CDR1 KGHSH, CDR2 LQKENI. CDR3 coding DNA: TGTGCCAGCGCCTGGGACAGGGATTATGGCTACACCTTC. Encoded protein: CASAWDRDYGYTF.

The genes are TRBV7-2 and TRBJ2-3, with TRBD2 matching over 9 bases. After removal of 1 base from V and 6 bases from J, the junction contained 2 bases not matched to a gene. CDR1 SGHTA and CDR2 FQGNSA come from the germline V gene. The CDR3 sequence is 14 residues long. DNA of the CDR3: TGTGCCAGCAGCTTAGTGACTAGCGGCGATACGCAGTATTTT. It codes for CASSLVTSGDTQYF.

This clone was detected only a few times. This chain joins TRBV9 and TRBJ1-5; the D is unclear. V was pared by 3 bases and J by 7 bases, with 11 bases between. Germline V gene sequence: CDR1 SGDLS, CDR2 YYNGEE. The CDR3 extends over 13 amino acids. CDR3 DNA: TGTGCCAGCAGCGGGAGATTAGGACAGCCCCAGCATTTT. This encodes CASSGRLGQPQHF.

The CDR3: CASSLPQNQPQHF. CDR3 nucleotide sequence: TGTGCCAGCAGTTTACCGCAGAATCAGCCCCAGCATTTT. The chain carries TRBV28 and TRBJ1-5; D is uncertain. This CDR3 has 13 residues. Germline CDR1 is MDHEN and CDR2 is SYDVKM. Trimming removed 2 bases at V and 4 bases at J, with 6 bases between.

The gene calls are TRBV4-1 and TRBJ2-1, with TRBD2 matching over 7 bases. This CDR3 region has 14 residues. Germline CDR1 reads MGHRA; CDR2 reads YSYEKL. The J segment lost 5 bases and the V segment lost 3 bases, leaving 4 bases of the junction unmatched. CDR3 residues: CASSHSSGDNEQFF. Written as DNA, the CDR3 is TGCGCCAGCAGCCATTCTAGCGGTGACAATGAGCAGTTCTTC.

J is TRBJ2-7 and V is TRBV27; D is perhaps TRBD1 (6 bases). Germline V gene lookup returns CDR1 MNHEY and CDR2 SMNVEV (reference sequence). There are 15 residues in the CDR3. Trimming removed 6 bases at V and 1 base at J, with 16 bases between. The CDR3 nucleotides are TGTGCCAGCAGCTTGGACAGCCTCCCTTCCTACGAGCAGTACTTC. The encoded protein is CASSLDSLPSYEQYF.

The CDR3 DNA reads TGTGCCAGCAGCTTAGGACAGGGTGGGTCTGAGCAGTACTTC. As protein: CASSLGQGGSEQYF. The J gene is TRBJ2-7, the V gene TRBV13, with D possibly matching TRBD1 (6 bases). The germline gives CDR1 PRHDT, CDR2 FYEKMQ (reference sequence). This CDR3 is 14 amino acids long. Trimming took off 0 bases at V and 7 bases at J, with 13 bases between the two ends.

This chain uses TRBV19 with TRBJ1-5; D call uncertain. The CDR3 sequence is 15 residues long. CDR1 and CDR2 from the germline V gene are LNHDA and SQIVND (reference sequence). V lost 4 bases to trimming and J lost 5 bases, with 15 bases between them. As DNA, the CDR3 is TGTGCCAGTAGTACTACCCCAGGCGAATATCAGCCCCAGCATTTT. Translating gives CASSTTPGEYQPQHF.

DNA for the CDR3: TGTGCCAGCAGCCTACTTAACTATGGCTACACCTTC. This encodes CASSLLNYGYTF. V is TRBV3-1 (or the pseudogene TRBV3-2) and J is TRBJ1-2; D remains unclear. Germline V lookup: CDR1 LGHDT, CDR2 YNNKEL (reference sequence). The CDR3 spans 12 residues. V gave up 4 bases and J gave up 1 base, with 4 bases separating them.

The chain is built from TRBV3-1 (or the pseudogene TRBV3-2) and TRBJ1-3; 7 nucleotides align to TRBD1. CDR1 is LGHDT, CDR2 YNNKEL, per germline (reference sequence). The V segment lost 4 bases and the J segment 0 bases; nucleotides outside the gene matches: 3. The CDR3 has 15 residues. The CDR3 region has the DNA TGTGCCAGCAGCCGAGACAGGGCCTCTGGAAACACCATATATTTT. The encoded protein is CASSRDRASGNTIYF.

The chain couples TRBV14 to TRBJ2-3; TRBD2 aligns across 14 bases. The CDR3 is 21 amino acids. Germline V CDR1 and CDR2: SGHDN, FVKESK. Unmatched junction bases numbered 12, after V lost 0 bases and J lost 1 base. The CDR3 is CASSQEYWQGLAGAGTDTQYF. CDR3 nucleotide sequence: TGTGCCAGCAGCCAAGAATATTGGCAGGGACTAGCGGGAGCGGGCACAGATACGCAGTATTTT.

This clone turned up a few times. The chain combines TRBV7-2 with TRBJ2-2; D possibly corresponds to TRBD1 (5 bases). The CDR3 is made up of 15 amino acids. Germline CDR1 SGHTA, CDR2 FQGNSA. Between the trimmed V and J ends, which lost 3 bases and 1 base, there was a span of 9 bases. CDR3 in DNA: TGTGCCAGCAGCTTCCCCGGACAGAACACCGGGGAGCTGTTTTTT. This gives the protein CASSFPGQNTGELFF.

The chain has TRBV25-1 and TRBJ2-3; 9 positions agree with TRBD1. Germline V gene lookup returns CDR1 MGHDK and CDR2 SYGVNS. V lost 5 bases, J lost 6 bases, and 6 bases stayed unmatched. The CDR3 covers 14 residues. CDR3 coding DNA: TGTGCCAGCAGTTCGGGACAGGGATGGGATACGCAGTATTTT. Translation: CASSSGQGWDTQYF.